These 7 T cell receptor beta chains came from one sample sequenced in a study of T-cell memory formation after mild COVID-19. TCRdb reprocessed the 5' RACE reads with MiXCR, giving one entry per CDR3 protein. The sample includes roughly 100,000 distinct CDR3 sequences, 15% to 20% of them seen just once. The material sequenced was PBMCs or a T cell subset sorted from them (not recorded which). The receptors stem from an adult woman who had mild COVID-19 (a few samples of this study predate the infection). Cell type and time point are not known.

In this sample, this clonotype turned up a few times. The J gene is TRBJ1-6, the V gene TRBV7-6; D unresolved. Germline CDR1 is SGHVS and CDR2 is FNYEAQ. The V and J ends lost 5 bases and 7 bases respectively, with 15 bases between them. This CDR3 has 15 amino acids. In DNA, the CDR3 is TGTGCCAGCAGCGCCCGACTAGGCGGGAATTCACCCCTCCACTTT. Translated: CASSARLGGNSPLHF.

The chain carries TRBV7-2 and TRBJ1-5, with a possible D match to TRBD1 (5 bases). Germline CDR1 SGHTA, CDR2 FQGNSA. This CDR3 comprises 14 residues. V lost 1 base to trimming and J lost 4 bases, with 8 bases between them. The CDR3 DNA reads as TGTGCCAGCAGCTTAGAGGACATTAATCAGCCCCAGCATTTT. Translating it yields CASSLEDINQPQHF.

The table lists this clonotype with a few counts. V gene TRBV12-3 or TRBV12-4 combines with J gene TRBJ2-2; D is ambiguous. V lost 2 bases and J lost 0, with 10 bases in between. This CDR3 is built from 16 residues. The CDR3 sequence: CASSLYWTANTGELFF. In DNA form, the CDR3 reads TGTGCCAGCAGTTTATACTGGACGGCGAACACCGGGGAGCTGTTTTTT.

The chain employs TRBV20-1 and TRBJ1-6; 9 bases map to TRBD1. There are 13 residues in the CDR3. CDR1 DFQATT and CDR2 SNEGSKA come from the germline V gene (reference sequence). The V segment lost 5 bases and the J segment 7 bases; nucleotides outside the gene matches: 3. The CDR3 DNA follows: TGCAGTGCTCGACAGGGGGAAAATTCACCCCTCCACTTT. This encodes CSARQGENSPLHF.

As to this clonotype: A read error may explain this, as a much larger clone is one base away. The rearrangement uses TRBV29-1 and TRBJ2-7; 9 nucleotides line up with TRBD1. The germline V gene has CDR1 SQVTM and CDR2 ANQGSEA. The CDR3 runs 14 residues. V trimming: 1 base; J trimming: 3 bases; junction bases outside the gene matches: 4. The CDR3 coding sequence is TGCAGCGTTGAAGGGACAGGGGCGGACTACGAGCAGTACTTC. Its protein product is CSVEGTGADYEQYF.

The chain joins TRBV30 to TRBJ1-2; 8 bases map to TRBD1. Germline CDR1 and CDR2: GTSNPN and SVGIG (reference sequence). J was trimmed by 1 base and V by 8 bases; bases with no gene match: 9. The CDR3 contains 14 residues. CDR3 nucleotides: TGTGCCCTAGAGGGGGGACAGGATAACTATGGCTACACCTTC. Translating it yields CALEGGQDNYGYTF. The whole variable domain, filled in from reference TRBV30 and TRBJ1-2, reads SQTIHQWPATLVQPVGSPLSLECTVEGTSNPNLYWYRQAAGRGLQLLFYSVGIGQISSEVPQNLSASRPQDRQFILSSKKLLLSDSGFYLCALEGGQDNYGYTFGSGTRLTVV.

This chain joins TRBV12-3 or TRBV12-4 and TRBJ2-2; D gene unclear. The length of the CDR3 is 12 residues. Deletions cut 6 bases from V and 6 bases from J, with 8 bases between. The CDR3, as DNA: TGTGCCAGCAGCAATTCGCCCGGGGAGCTGTTTTTT. It is translated as CASSNSPGELFF.